This T cell receptor beta chain was retrieved from a study of blood T cell repertoires in COVID-19. Repertoires were generated with immunoSEQ multiplex PCR, while TCRdb's copy carries only in-frame clones and drops some. The sample shows some 490,000 clones, around 85% of them seen only once. Trimming shortened V by 6 bases and J by 4 bases, and 16 bases separated the two germline ends. The CDR3 sequence is 13 residues long. The germline V gene encodes CDR1 DFQATT and CDR2 SNEGSKA (reference sequence). Participants were aged about 18 to 89 years from 20 to 30 US areas. Participants had their cohort set by participant-reported clinical history.

This clonotype was sampled from a woman aged 60-75 years who had recovered from COVID-19. This chain connects TRBV20-1 to TRBJ2-7, with a weak D call TRBD1 (6 bases). The sequencing input was PBMCs or T cells enriched from blood (not recorded which). CDR3 protein: CSASRPGEYEQYV. CDR3 DNA sequence: TGCAGTGCCAGTCGCCCAGGGGAGTACGAGCAGTACGTC.